These T cell receptor beta chains were read from a single sample in a study of cytomegalovirus exposure and HLA in healthy donors. Only in-frame clones appear in the TCRdb table, and some are missing; sequencing was by immunoSEQ multiplex PCR. The repertoire has tens of thousands of clones, over 90% of them found once; the top ten carry roughly 5.2%. The material sequenced was PBMCs. All receptors come from a woman under 30 in good health and CMV-seronegative. CDR3s include the opening cysteine and the closing phenylalanine or tryptophan. The order of the fields is V gene, J gene, D gene, clone size, CDR3 protein, CDR3 DNA. A D gene is named only where the DNA matches it firmly. Clone size is shown for a subset of rows, as once, few, many or a class of expanded clone.

v_gene: TRBV7-3; j_gene: TRBJ2-3; d_gene: TRBD2; abundance: NA; CDR3aa: CASSLYQAGGTDTQYF; CDR3nt: TGTGCCAGCAGCTTATATCAAGCGGGGGGCACAGATACGCAGTATTTT
v_gene: TRBV6-1; j_gene: TRBJ1-5; d_gene: NA; abundance: NA; CDR3aa: CASMETGQPQHF; CDR3nt: TGTGCCAGCATGGAGACTGGTCAGCCCCAGCATTTT
v_gene: TRBV4-1; j_gene: TRBJ2-2; d_gene: NA; abundance: NA; CDR3aa: CASSRLESTGELFF; CDR3nt: TGCGCCAGCAGCCGACTAGAAAGCACCGGGGAGCTGTTTTTT
v_gene: TRBV5-4; j_gene: TRBJ2-7; d_gene: NA; abundance: once; CDR3aa: CASSLEGLVHEQYF; CDR3nt: TGTGCCAGCAGCTTAGAGGGCCTGGTGCACGAGCAGTACTTC
v_gene: TRBV6-1; j_gene: TRBJ2-1; d_gene: NA; abundance: NA; CDR3aa: CASIRTNPVHEQFF; CDR3nt: TGTGCCAGCATCCGGACTAATCCCGTACATGAGCAGTTCTTC
v_gene: TRBV15; j_gene: TRBJ2-5; d_gene: TRBD2; abundance: NA; CDR3aa: CATRERGETQYF; CDR3nt: TGTGCCACCAGAGAGCGGGGGGAGACCCAGTACTTC
v_gene: TRBV30; j_gene: TRBJ1-2; d_gene: TRBD1; abundance: NA; CDR3aa: CALSSGQGTVYGYTF; CDR3nt: TGTGCCTTATCTTCCGGACAGGGCACTGTCTATGGCTACACCTTC
v_gene: TRBV4-2; j_gene: TRBJ1-2; d_gene: NA; abundance: NA; CDR3aa: CASSQDERGYYGYTF; CDR3nt: TGTGCCAGCAGCCAAGATGAAAGAGGCTACTATGGCTACACCTTC
v_gene: TRBV5-1; j_gene: TRBJ2-7; d_gene: TRBD2; abundance: NA; CDR3aa: CASSPGLAATYEQYF; CDR3nt: TGCGCCAGCAGCCCCGGACTAGCGGCAACCTACGAGCAGTACTTC
v_gene: TRBV2; j_gene: TRBJ1-5; d_gene: NA; abundance: NA; CDR3aa: CASSIPRAQPQHF; CDR3nt: TGTGCCAGCAGTATCCCGAGGGCTCAGCCCCAGCATTTT
v_gene: TRBV5-4; j_gene: TRBJ2-5; d_gene: TRBD1; abundance: NA; CDR3aa: CASSPDRSRGTQYF; CDR3nt: TGTGCCAGCAGCCCGGACAGGTCTCGGGGGACCCAGTACTTC
v_gene: TRBV19; j_gene: TRBJ1-1; d_gene: NA; abundance: NA; CDR3aa: CASTPGVYTEAFF; CDR3nt: TGTGCCAGTACCCCGGGTGTATACACTGAAGCTTTCTTT
v_gene: TRBV7-8; j_gene: TRBJ2-2; d_gene: TRBD1; abundance: NA; CDR3aa: CASSPGTVTSELFF; CDR3nt: TGTGCCAGCAGCCCAGGGACAGTTACGAGTGAGCTGTTTTTT
v_gene: TRBV5-1; j_gene: TRBJ1-5; d_gene: TRBD1; abundance: NA; CDR3aa: CASSPGDSQNQPQHF; CDR3nt: TGCGCCAGCTCACCGGGGGACAGTCAAAATCAGCCCCAGCATTTT
v_gene: TRBV7-9; j_gene: TRBJ2-5; d_gene: NA; abundance: NA; CDR3aa: CASSFGGLGETQYF; CDR3nt: TGTGCCAGCAGCTTCGGGGGGCTCGGGGAGACCCAGTACTTC
v_gene: TRBV11-2; j_gene: TRBJ1-5; d_gene: NA; abundance: NA; CDR3aa: CASSMSPNQPQHF; CDR3nt: TGTGCCAGCAGCATGAGCCCAAATCAGCCCCAGCATTTT
v_gene: TRBV7-9; j_gene: TRBJ2-2; d_gene: NA; abundance: once; CDR3aa: CASTPPKGRAGELFF; CDR3nt: TGTGCCAGCACCCCCCCTAAAGGTCGGGCCGGGGAGCTGTTTTTT
v_gene: TRBV5-1; j_gene: TRBJ1-5; d_gene: NA; abundance: NA; CDR3aa: CASSLESRDQPQHF; CDR3nt: TGCGCCAGCAGCTTGGAGTCCCGGGATCAGCCCCAGCATTTT
v_gene: TRBV7-3; j_gene: TRBJ2-5; d_gene: TRBD1; abundance: NA; CDR3aa: CASSSTGGREETQYF; CDR3nt: TGTGCCAGCAGCTCGACAGGGGGCAGGGAGGAGACCCAGTACTTC
v_gene: TRBV5-6; j_gene: TRBJ2-7; d_gene: NA; abundance: NA; CDR3aa: CASSLVAVGVSSYEQYF; CDR3nt: TGTGCCAGCAGCTTGGTGGCGGTCGGGGTGAGCTCCTACGAGCAGTACTTC
v_gene: TRBV27; j_gene: TRBJ1-5; d_gene: NA; abundance: NA; CDR3aa: CASSPGGNQPQHF; CDR3nt: TGTGCCAGCAGCCCCGGGGGCAATCAGCCCCAGCATTTT
v_gene: TRBV9; j_gene: TRBJ2-5; d_gene: NA; abundance: NA; CDR3aa: CASSRVLQETQYF; CDR3nt: TGTGCCAGCTCACGGGTACTCCAAGAGACCCAGTACTTC
v_gene: TRBV18; j_gene: TRBJ2-7; d_gene: NA; abundance: NA; CDR3aa: CASSPPSTGSYEQYF; CDR3nt: TGTGCCAGCTCACCCCCCTCGACGGGTTCCTACGAGCAGTACTTC
v_gene: TRBV6-1; j_gene: TRBJ1-1; d_gene: TRBD1; abundance: NA; CDR3aa: CASSERSGGNTEAFF; CDR3nt: TGTGCCAGCAGTGAACGTTCAGGGGGCAACACTGAAGCTTTCTTT
v_gene: TRBV6-5; j_gene: TRBJ2-7; d_gene: NA; abundance: few; CDR3aa: CASSRGHEQYF; CDR3nt: TGTGCCAGCAGCAGGGGCCACGAGCAGTACTTC
v_gene: TRBV7-2; j_gene: TRBJ1-1; d_gene: NA; abundance: NA; CDR3aa: CASSLDTWRETEAFF; CDR3nt: TGTGCCAGCAGCTTAGACACCTGGCGGGAAACTGAAGCTTTCTTT
v_gene: TRBV6-5; j_gene: TRBJ1-2; d_gene: NA; abundance: NA; CDR3aa: CASWTETRNYGYTF; CDR3nt: TGTGCCAGCTGGACAGAGACCCGTAACTATGGCTACACCTTC
v_gene: TRBV4-3; j_gene: TRBJ2-2; d_gene: TRBD2; abundance: NA; CDR3aa: CASSQDRASGRGFGELFF; CDR3nt: TGCGCCAGCAGCCAAGATCGGGCTAGCGGGAGAGGGTTCGGGGAGCTGTTTTTT
v_gene: TRBV6-4; j_gene: TRBJ2-3; d_gene: NA; abundance: NA; CDR3aa: CASSASYMPTDTQYF; CDR3nt: TGTGCCAGCAGCGCTTCCTATATGCCAACAGATACGCAGTATTTT
v_gene: TRBV19; j_gene: TRBJ1-2; d_gene: TRBD1; abundance: NA; CDR3aa: CASGRDRVFDGYTF; CDR3nt: TGTGCCAGTGGAAGGGACAGGGTCTTCGATGGCTACACCTTC
v_gene: TRBV30; j_gene: TRBJ2-3; d_gene: TRBD1; abundance: NA; CDR3aa: CAWSVGQGVTDTQYF; CDR3nt: TGTGCCTGGAGTGTAGGGCAGGGGGTAACAGATACGCAGTATTTT
v_gene: TRBV27; j_gene: TRBJ1-1; d_gene: TRBD1; abundance: NA; CDR3aa: CASMTGNMNTEAFF; CDR3nt: TGTGCCAGCATGACAGGGAACATGAACACTGAAGCTTTCTTT
v_gene: TRBV27; j_gene: TRBJ2-1; d_gene: TRBD2; abundance: once; CDR3aa: CASTPDGAGGYNEQFF; CDR3nt: TGTGCCAGCACTCCCGACGGAGCGGGGGGTTACAATGAGCAGTTCTTC
v_gene: TRBV4-3; j_gene: TRBJ1-1; d_gene: TRBD1; abundance: NA; CDR3aa: CASSQGARQGSTEAFF; CDR3nt: TGCGCCAGCAGCCAAGGGGCGAGACAGGGATCCACTGAAGCTTTCTTT
v_gene: TRBV10-2; j_gene: TRBJ2-7; d_gene: NA; abundance: NA; CDR3aa: CASSAVWGGTYEQYF; CDR3nt: TGCGCCAGCAGTGCAGTGTGGGGGGGCACCTACGAGCAGTACTTC
v_gene: TRBV27; j_gene: TRBJ1-6; d_gene: TRBD1; abundance: few; CDR3aa: CASRDRENSPLHF; CDR3nt: TGTGCCAGCAGGGACAGGGAAAATTCACCCCTCCACTTT
v_gene: TRBV4-3; j_gene: TRBJ2-2; d_gene: TRBD1; abundance: NA; CDR3aa: CASSPRQGALTGELFF; CDR3nt: TGCGCCAGCAGCCCACGACAGGGGGCGCTTACCGGGGAGCTGTTTTTT
v_gene: TRBV5-8; j_gene: TRBJ2-3; d_gene: NA; abundance: NA; CDR3aa: CASRSSGIGTDTQYF; CDR3nt: TGTGCCAGCAGATCCTCCGGGATAGGGACAGATACGCAGTATTTT